The 23 T cell receptor beta chains below come from one sample, sequenced in a study of patients and donors after allogeneic stem cell transplantation. TCRdb re-derived calls from the RT-PCR reads in MiXCR, one entry per CDR3 protein. The data contain approximately 99,000 distinct CDR3 sequences, roughly 37% of them singletons. The specimen was blood, either unsorted or a sorted T cell fraction (not recorded which). The receptor set was obtained from a human donor who was either an allogeneic HSCT recipient or a stem cell or donor lymphocyte infusion donor (not recorded which). It is not recorded whose cells these are; they may come from a transplant donor.

The J gene is TRBJ1-2, the V gene TRBV14, with D unclear. Germline CDR1 and CDR2: SGHDN and FVKESK. CDR3 length: 13 amino acids. The V end was cut by 4 bases, the J end by 4 bases, with 10 bases between. The CDR3 here is CASSPNRSYGYTF. CDR3 nucleotides: TGTGCCAGCAGCCCGAACCGGTCCTATGGCTACACCTTC.

The chain has TRBV20-1 and TRBJ2-1; 11 bases line up with TRBD2. The germline V gene encodes CDR1 DFQATT and CDR2 SNEGSKA (reference sequence). V was clipped by 3 bases and J by 7 bases; unmatched bases: 2. The CDR3 is 13 residues long. The CDR3 region has the DNA TGCAGTGCTAGTCTAGCGGGAGGTAATGAGCAGTTCTTC. This encodes CSASLAGGNEQFF.

This clonotype was counted only a few times. The chain links TRBV7-2 to TRBJ1-5, with D perhaps TRBD1 (6 bases). Deletions cut 5 bases from V and 3 bases from J, with 17 bases between. This CDR3 is 16 amino acids long. CDR1 SGHTA and CDR2 FQGNSA come from the germline V gene. The CDR3 here is CASSPYPDRINQPQHF. DNA for the CDR3: TGTGCCAGCAGCCCCTATCCGGACAGAATCAATCAGCCCCAGCATTTT.

The chain joins TRBV7-6 to TRBJ2-1; D ambiguous. The V gene's germline CDR1 is SGHVS and CDR2 FNYEAQ. Trimming took off 2 bases at V and 5 bases at J, with 7 bases between the two ends. The CDR3 length is 13 residues. CDR3 in amino acids: CASSLLPHNEQFF. The CDR3 DNA is TGTGCCAGCAGCTTATTACCCCACAATGAGCAGTTCTTC.

This clonotype was observed at least ten times. The chain links TRBV7-2 to TRBJ1-5, with TRBD1 matching 7 bases. J lost 2 bases, V lost 2 bases, and 6 bases had no gene match. The CDR3 is 16 amino acids. Germline loops: CDR1 SGHTA, CDR2 FQGNSA. Here the CDR3 reads CASSLTRGSGNQPQHF. The CDR3 DNA is TGTGCCAGCAGCTTAACCAGGGGGTCGGGCAATCAGCCCCAGCATTTT.

This clonotype was observed a few times. J is TRBJ1-1 and V is TRBV7-2, with 8 bases matching TRBD1. From germline, CDR1 is SGHTA and CDR2 FQGNSA. CDR3 length: 14 amino acids. Losses at the gene ends were 5 bases for V and 4 bases for J; bases not matched to a gene: 6. CDR3 in DNA: TGTGCCAGCAGCCCCTCCGGACAGGGCACTGAAGCTTTCTTT. Translated, it gives CASSPSGQGTEAFF.

The chain combines TRBV29-1 with TRBJ1-1; tentative D call: TRBD1 (5 bases). This CDR3 comprises 14 residues. The germline V and J ends were trimmed by 2 bases and 3 bases, with 13 bases remaining between them. Germline V gives CDR1 SQVTM, CDR2 ANQGSEA. The CDR3 DNA is TGCAGCGTTGAATATAGGGGAAATTACACTGAAGCTTTCTTT. It translates to CSVEYRGNYTEAFF. Full variable domain (missing parts from reference TRBV29-1 and TRBJ1-1): SAVISQKPSRDICQRGTSLTIQCQVDSQVTMMFWYRQQPGQSLTLIATANQGSEATYESGFVIDKFPISRPNLTFSTLTVSNMSPEDSSIYLCSVEYRGNYTEAFFGQGTRLTVV.

V usage is TRBV12-3 or TRBV12-4 and J usage is TRBJ2-1; a weak D match, TRBD2 (5 bases). The CDR3 is made up of 15 amino acids. V lost 4 bases, J lost 3 bases, and 13 bases lay in between. CDR3 nucleotide sequence: TGTGCCAGCAGTTCCAGCGGATGGGGCTACAATGAGCAGTTCTTC. Translation gives CASSSSGWGYNEQFF.

The chain is built from TRBV5-1 and TRBJ2-3, with 8 bases aligning to TRBD2. This CDR3 has 15 amino acids. Germline lookup yields CDR1 SGHRS and CDR2 YFSETQ. Trimming removed 3 bases from V and 4 bases from J; junction bases left unmatched: 7. CDR3 nucleotide sequence: TGCGCCAGCAGCTACCAGCGGGAGCGCCCAGATACGCAGTATTTT. Amino acids: CASSYQRERPDTQYF.

This clonotype has a handful of counts. The chain combines TRBV4-2 with TRBJ2-1, with a weak D call TRBD2 (5 bases). The CDR3 runs 13 residues. Germline-derived CDR1 and CDR2 are LGHNA and YNFKEQ. The ends were cut back, 6 bases at V and 3 bases at J, with 9 bases in the middle. CDR3 residues: CASSVLGYNEQFF. In nucleotides, the CDR3 is TGTGCCAGCAGTGTACTAGGCTACAATGAGCAGTTCTTC.

The rearrangement links TRBV12-3 or TRBV12-4 to TRBJ1-2; TRBD1 agrees at 7 bases. J was trimmed by 7 bases and V by 6 bases; bases with no gene match: 8. The length of the CDR3 is 13 residues. The CDR3 nucleotides read TGTGCCAGCAGGGGGACAGCCCTTGGTGGCTACACCTTC. Translation: CASRGTALGGYTF.

This clonotype was counted only a few times. The rearrangement uses TRBV20-1 and TRBJ1-5; 7 bases fit TRBD1. The V and J ends lost 6 bases and 6 bases, in that order; junction bases with no gene match: 8. The CDR3 runs to 13 residues. Germline V gene sequence: CDR1 DFQATT, CDR2 SNEGSKA (reference sequence). CDR3 amino acids: CSANQGQAQPQHF. CDR3 in DNA: TGCAGTGCCAACCAAGGACAGGCTCAGCCCCAGCATTTT.

This clonotype was observed a few times. Germline and junction disagree at one end, which may indicate a read error. The CDR3 here is CSPRDRGEDTEAFF. CDR3 bases: TGCAGTCCTAGAGATAGGGGAGAAGACACTGAAGCTTTCTTT. The V and J genes are TRBV20-1 and TRBJ1-1, with D maybe TRBD1 (5 bases). This CDR3 has 14 amino acids. Germline-derived CDR1 and CDR2 are DFQATT and SNEGSKA (reference sequence).

About this clonotype itself: An end of the junction differs from the germline gene, which may be a read error. V and J are TRBV12-3 or TRBV12-4 and TRBJ1-5, with D perhaps matching TRBD1 (5 bases). This CDR3 is built from 16 residues. The CDR3 here is CASSLDSLVGNQPQHF. The CDR3, as DNA: TGTGCCAGCAGCTTAGACAGCCTGGTGGGCAATCAGCCCCAGCATTTT.

This clonotype was found a few times. The chain recombines TRBV25-1 with TRBJ1-1; D remains unclear. CDR3 size: 14 residues. Deletions cut 6 bases from V and 3 bases from J, with 14 bases between. Per germline, CDR1 MGHDK and CDR2 SYGVNS. The CDR3: CASRPRLAHTEAFF. The CDR3 nucleotides read TGTGCCAGCAGGCCTAGATTGGCCCACACTGAAGCTTTCTTT.

The chain combines TRBV6-5 with TRBJ1-1; 11 bases agree with TRBD1. In germline, CDR1 is MNHEY, CDR2 SVGAGI. The J segment lost 1 base and the V segment lost 5 bases, leaving 9 bases of the junction unmatched. The CDR3 length is 17 residues. The CDR3 DNA is TGTGCCAGCAGTCCTCCGGGACAGGGGGGAACGAACACTGAAGCTTTCTTT. As protein: CASSPPGQGGTNTEAFF.

The rearrangement joins TRBV18 to TRBJ2-2; D might be TRBD2 (6 bases). CDR3 size: 14 residues. Germline V gene lookup returns CDR1 KGHSH and CDR2 LQKENI. Deletions cut 2 bases from V and 6 bases from J, with 10 bases between. CDR3 DNA: TGTGCCAGCTCACCATCACGCGGGGCCGGGGAGCTGTTTTTT. This gives the protein CASSPSRGAGELFF. Filled out from reference TRBV18 and TRBJ2-2, the complete variable domain reads NAGVMQNPRHLVRRRGQEARLRCSPMKGHSHVYWYRQLPEEGLKFMVYLQKENIIDESGMPKERFSAEFPKEGPSILRIQQVVRGDSAAYFCASSPSRGAGELFFGEGSRLTVL.

This clonotype was picked up a small number of times. This chain links TRBV20-1 with TRBJ2-7; 8 nucleotides align to TRBD2. V was pared by 5 bases and J by 5 bases, with 11 bases of the junction left unmatched. Germline CDR1 reads DFQATT; CDR2 reads SNEGSKA (reference sequence). The CDR3 is made up of 14 amino acids. CDR3 amino acids: CSAPPREGRDEQYF. The CDR3 region has the DNA TGCAGTGCTCCCCCACGGGAGGGCCGAGACGAGCAGTACTTC.

This clonotype was detected a few times. The rearrangement links TRBV25-1 to TRBJ2-1; D unresolved. The germline V and J ends were trimmed by 5 bases and 0 bases, with 2 bases remaining between them. The CDR3 spans 12 residues. Germline CDR1 MGHDK, CDR2 SYGVNS. The CDR3 coding sequence is TGTGCCAGCAGTAACTCCTACAATGAGCAGTTCTTC. This codes for CASSNSYNEQFF.

The sample holds a few counts of this clonotype. V gene TRBV6-2 or TRBV6-3 combines with J gene TRBJ1-5; no firm D call. Between the trimmed V and J ends, which lost 2 bases and 4 bases, there was a span of 6 bases. This CDR3 is built from 13 residues. Germline V CDR1 and CDR2: MNHEY, SVGEGT. The CDR3 protein is CASSYNGNQPQHF. CDR3 DNA sequence: TGTGCCAGCAGTTACAACGGGAATCAGCCCCAGCATTTT.

V usage is TRBV7-9 and J usage is TRBJ2-7; D unresolved. There are 12 residues in the CDR3. Deletions cut 2 bases from V and 5 bases from J, with 7 bases between. Looked up from germline, CDR1 is SEHNR and CDR2 is FQNEAQ (reference sequence). The CDR3, as DNA: TGTGCCAGCAGCTTACGGCTAGACGAGCAGTACTTC. Amino acids: CASSLRLDEQYF.

This clonotype was recorded a few times. The chain combines TRBV9 with TRBJ1-1; D is undetermined. Germline CDR1 reads SGDLS; CDR2 reads YYNGEE. V was trimmed by 4 bases and J by 1 base, leaving 14 bases between them. The CDR3 spans 15 residues. The CDR3 region has the DNA TGTGCCAGCAGCCCACCGGGAAGCCGGAACACTGAAGCTTTCTTT. It codes for CASSPPGSRNTEAFF.

The gene calls are TRBV6-6 and TRBJ1-3; D gene unclear. Germline CDR1 MNHNY, CDR2 SVGAGI (reference sequence). The CDR3 is 15 residues long. The V and J ends lost 7 bases and 1 base respectively, with 14 bases between them. CDR3 amino acids: CASTQNRGSGNTIYF. The CDR3 DNA sequence: TGTGCCAGCACCCAAAACCGGGGTTCTGGAAACACCATATATTTT.